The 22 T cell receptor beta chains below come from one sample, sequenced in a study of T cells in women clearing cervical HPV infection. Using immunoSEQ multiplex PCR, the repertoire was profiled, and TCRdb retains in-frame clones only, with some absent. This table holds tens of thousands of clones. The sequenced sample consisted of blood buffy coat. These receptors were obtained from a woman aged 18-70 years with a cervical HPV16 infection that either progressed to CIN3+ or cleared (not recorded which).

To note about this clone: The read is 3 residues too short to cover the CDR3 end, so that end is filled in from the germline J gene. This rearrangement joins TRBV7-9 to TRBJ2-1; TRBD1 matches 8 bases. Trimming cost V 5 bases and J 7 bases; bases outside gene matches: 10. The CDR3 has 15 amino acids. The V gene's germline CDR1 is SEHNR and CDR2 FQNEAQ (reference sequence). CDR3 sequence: CASSLTPGQANEQFF. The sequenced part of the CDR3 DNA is TGTGCCAGCAGCCTCACACCGGGACAGGCGAATGAG. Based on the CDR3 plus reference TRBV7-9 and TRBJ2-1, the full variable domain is DTGVSQNPRHKITKRGQNVTFRCDPISEHNRLYWYRQTLGQGPEFLTYFQNEAQLEKSRLLSDRFSAERPKGSFSTLEIQRTEQGDSAMYLCASSLTPGQANEQFFGPGTRLTVL.

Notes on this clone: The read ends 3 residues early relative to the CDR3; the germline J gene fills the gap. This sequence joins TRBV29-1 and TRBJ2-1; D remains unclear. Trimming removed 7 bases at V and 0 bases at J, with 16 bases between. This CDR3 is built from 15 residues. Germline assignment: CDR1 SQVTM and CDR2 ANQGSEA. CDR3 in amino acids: CSARSAPSSYNEQFF. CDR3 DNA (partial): TGCAGCGCCAGGTCCGCTCCGAGCTCCTACAATGAG.

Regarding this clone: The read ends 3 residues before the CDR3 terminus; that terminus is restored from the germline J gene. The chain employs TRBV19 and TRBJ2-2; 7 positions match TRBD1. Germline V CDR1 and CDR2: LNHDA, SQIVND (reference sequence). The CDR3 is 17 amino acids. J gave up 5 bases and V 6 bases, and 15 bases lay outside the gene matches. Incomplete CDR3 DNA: TGTGCCAGTAGCAATTTTCTTCTTCAGGGGGAGACCGGGGAG. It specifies CASSNFLLQGETGE. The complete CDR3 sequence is CASSNFLLQGETGELFF.

The CDR3 is CASSPPYGAGEKLFF. The part of the CDR3 DNA that was read is TGTGCCAGCTCACCACCGTACGGCGCGGGAGAAAAG. The J gene is TRBJ2-2, the V gene TRBV18, with 7 nucleotides matching TRBD2. Read sequence stops 3 residues before the CDR3 end, and the germline J gene provides the missing end. The CDR3 totals 15 residues. In germline, CDR1 is KGHSH, CDR2 LQKENI.

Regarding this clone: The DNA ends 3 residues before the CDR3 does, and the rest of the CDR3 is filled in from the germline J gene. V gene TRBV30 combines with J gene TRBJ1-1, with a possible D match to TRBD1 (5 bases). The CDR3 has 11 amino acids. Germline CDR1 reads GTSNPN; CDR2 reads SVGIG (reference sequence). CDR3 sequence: CAWSPRGEAFF. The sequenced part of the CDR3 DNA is TGTGCCTGGAGTCCCCGGGGGGAA.

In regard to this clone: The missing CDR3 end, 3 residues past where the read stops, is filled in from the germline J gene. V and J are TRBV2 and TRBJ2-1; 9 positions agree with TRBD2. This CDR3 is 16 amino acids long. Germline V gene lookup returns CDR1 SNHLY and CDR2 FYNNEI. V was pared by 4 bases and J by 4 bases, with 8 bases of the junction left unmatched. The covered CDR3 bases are TGTGCCAGCAGTGTGAGGATAGCGGGAGTTTACAATGAG. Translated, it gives CASSVRIAGVYNE. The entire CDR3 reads CASSVRIAGVYNEQFF.

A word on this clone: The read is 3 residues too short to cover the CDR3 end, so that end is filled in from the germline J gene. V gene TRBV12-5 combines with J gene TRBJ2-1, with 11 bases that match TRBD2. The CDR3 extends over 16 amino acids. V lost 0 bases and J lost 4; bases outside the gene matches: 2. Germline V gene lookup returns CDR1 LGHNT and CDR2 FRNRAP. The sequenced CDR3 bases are TGTGCTAGTGGTTTGGTACTAGCGGGAGCTTACAATGAG. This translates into CASGLVLAGAYNE. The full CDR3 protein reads CASGLVLAGAYNEQFF.

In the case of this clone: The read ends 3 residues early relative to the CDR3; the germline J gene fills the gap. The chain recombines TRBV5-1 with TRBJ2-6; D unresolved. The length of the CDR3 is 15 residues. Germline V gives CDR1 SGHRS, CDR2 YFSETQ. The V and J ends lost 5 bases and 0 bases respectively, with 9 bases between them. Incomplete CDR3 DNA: TGCGCCAGCAGATCTACAGTCTCTGGGGCCAACGTC. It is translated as CASRSTVSGANV. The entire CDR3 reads CASRSTVSGANVLTF. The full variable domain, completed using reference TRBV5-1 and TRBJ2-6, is KAGVTQTPRYLIKTRGQQVTLSCSPISGHRSVSWYQQTPGQGLQFLFEYFSETQRNKGNFPGRFSGRQFSNSRSEMNVSTLELGDSALYLCASRSTVSGANVLTFGAGSRLTVL.

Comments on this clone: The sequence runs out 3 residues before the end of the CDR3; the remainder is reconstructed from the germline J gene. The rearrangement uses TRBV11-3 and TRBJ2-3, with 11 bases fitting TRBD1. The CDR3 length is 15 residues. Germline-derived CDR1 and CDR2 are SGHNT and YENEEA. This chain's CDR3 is CASSWIRDRGETQYF. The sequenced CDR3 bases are TGTGCCAGCAGCTGGATCCGGGACAGGGGGGAGACG.

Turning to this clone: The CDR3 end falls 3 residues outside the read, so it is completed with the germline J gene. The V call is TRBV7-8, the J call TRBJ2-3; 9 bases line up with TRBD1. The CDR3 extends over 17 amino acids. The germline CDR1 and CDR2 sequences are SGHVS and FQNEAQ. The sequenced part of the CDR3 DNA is TGTGCCAGCAGCTTAAGAGCCGGGACAGGGAATTCTCAGCCG. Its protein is CASSLRAGTGNSQP. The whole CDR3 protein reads CASSLRAGTGNSQPQYF.

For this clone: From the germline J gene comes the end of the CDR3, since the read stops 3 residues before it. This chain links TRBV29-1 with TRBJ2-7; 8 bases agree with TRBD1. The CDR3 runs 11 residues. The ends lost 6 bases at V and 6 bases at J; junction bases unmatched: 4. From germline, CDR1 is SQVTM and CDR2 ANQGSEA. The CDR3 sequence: CSVNTGGEQYF. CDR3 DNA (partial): TGCAGCGTCAACACAGGGGGCGAG.

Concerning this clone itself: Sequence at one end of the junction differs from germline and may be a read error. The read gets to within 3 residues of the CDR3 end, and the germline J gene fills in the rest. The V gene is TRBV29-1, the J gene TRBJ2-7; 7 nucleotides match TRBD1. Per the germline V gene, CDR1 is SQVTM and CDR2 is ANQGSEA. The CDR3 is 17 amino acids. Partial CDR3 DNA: TGCAGCGTTGAATCCCGTGACAGGGCGGTAGGCTCCGACGAG. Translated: CSVESRDRAVGSDE. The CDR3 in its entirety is CSVESRDRAVGSDEQYF.

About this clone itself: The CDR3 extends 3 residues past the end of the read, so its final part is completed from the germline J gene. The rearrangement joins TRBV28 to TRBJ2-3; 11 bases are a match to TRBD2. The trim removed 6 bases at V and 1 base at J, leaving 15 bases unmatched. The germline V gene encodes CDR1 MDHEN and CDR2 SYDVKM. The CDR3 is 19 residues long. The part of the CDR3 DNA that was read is TGTGCCAGCAGCGCCCTCCCGGGACTAGCGGAGCTCGGCACAGATACG. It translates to CASSALPGLAELGTDT. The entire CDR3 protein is CASSALPGLAELGTDTQYF.

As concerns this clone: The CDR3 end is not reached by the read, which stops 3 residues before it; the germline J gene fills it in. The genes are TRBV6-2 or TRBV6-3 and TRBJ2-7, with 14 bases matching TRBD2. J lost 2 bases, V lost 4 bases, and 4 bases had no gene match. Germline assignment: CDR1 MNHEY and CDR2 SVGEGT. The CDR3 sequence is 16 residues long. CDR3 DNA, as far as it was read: TGTGCCAGCAGTTCCGGACTAGCGGGAGGAACCTACGAG. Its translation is CASSSGLAGGTYE. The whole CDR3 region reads CASSSGLAGGTYEQYF.

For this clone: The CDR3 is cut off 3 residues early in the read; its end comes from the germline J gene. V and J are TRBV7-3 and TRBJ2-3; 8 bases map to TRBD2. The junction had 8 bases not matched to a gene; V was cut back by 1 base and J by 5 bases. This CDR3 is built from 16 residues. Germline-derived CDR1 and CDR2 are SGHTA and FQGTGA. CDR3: CASSLNPGGRGDTQYF. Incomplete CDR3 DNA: TGTGCCAGCAGCTTAAATCCGGGAGGGCGGGGAGATACG.

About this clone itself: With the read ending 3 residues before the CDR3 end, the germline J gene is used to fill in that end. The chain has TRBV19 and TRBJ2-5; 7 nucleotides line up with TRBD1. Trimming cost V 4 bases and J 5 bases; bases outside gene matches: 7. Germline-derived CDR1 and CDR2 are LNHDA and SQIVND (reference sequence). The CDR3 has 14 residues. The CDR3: CASSTGQWLETQYF. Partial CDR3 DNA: TGTGCCAGTAGTACGGGACAGTGGCTCGAGACC.

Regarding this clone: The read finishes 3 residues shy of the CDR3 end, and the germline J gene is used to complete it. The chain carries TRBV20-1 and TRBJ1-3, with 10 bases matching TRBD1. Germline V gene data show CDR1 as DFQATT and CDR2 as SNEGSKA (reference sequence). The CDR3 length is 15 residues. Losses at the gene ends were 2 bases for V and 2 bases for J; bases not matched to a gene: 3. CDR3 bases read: TGCAGTGCTAGAACCGGGACAGGGGCTGGAAACACC. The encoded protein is CSARTGTGAGNT. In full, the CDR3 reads CSARTGTGAGNTIYF.

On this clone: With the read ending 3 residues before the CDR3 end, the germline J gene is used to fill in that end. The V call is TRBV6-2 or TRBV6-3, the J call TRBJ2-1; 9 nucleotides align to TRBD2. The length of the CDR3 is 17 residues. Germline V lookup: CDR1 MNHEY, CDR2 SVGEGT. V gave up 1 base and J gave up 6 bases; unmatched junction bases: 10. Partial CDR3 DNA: TGTGCCAGCAGTTACTATTCTAGGACTAGCGAGGCCAATGAG. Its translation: CASSYYSRTSEANE. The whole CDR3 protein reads CASSYYSRTSEANEQFF.

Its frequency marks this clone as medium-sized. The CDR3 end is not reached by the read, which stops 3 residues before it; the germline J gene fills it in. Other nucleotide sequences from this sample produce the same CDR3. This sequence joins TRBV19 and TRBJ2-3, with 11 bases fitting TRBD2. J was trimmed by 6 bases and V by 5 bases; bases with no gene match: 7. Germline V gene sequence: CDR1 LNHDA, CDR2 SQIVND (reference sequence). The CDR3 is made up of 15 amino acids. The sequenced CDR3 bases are TGTGCCAGTAGTCTAACTAGCGGGAGTTATGATACG. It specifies CASSLTSGSYDT. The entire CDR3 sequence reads CASSLTSGSYDTQYF.

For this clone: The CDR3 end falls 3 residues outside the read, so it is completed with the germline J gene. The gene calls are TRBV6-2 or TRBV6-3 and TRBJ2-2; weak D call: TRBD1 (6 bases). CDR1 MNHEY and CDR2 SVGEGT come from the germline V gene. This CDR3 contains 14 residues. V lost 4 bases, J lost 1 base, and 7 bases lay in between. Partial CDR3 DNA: TGTGCCAGCAGTTCGGGACAGAACACCGGGGAG. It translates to CASSSGQNTGE. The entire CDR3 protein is CASSSGQNTGELFF.

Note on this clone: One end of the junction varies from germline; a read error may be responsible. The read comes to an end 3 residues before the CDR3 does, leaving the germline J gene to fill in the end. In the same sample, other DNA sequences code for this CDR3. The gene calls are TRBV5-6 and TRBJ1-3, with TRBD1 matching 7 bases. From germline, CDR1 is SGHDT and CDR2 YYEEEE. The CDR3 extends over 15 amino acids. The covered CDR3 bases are TGTGCCAGCAGCCCTAGACAGGGCCTTAGAAACACA. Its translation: CASSPRQGLRNT. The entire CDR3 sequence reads CASSPRQGLRNTIYF. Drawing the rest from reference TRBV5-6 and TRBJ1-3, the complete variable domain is DAGVTQSPTHLIKTRGQQVTLRCSPKSGHDTVSWYQQALGQGPQFIFQYYEEEERQRGNFPDRFSGHQFPNYSSELNVNALLLGDSALYLCASSPRQGLRNTIYFGEGSWLTVV.

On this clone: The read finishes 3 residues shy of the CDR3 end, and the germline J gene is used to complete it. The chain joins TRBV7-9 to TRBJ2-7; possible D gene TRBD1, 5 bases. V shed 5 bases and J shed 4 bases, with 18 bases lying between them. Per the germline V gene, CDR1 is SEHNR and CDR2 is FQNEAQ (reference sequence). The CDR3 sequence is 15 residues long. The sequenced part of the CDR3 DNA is TGTGCCAGCAGCGAGATGGACACCTCAGGGTACGAG. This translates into CASSEMDTSGYE. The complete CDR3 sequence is CASSEMDTSGYEQYF.